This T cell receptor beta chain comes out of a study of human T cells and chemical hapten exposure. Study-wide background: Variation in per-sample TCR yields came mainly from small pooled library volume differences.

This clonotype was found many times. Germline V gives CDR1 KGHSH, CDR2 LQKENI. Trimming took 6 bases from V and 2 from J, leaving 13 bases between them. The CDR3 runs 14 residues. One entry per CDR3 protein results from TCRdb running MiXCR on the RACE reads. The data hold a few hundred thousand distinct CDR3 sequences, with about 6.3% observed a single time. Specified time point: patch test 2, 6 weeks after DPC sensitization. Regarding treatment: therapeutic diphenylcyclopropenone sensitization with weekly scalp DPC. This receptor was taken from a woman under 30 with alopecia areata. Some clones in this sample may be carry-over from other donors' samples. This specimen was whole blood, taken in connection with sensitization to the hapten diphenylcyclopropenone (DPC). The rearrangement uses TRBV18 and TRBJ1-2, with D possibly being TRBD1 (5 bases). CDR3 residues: CASSHGTENYGYTF. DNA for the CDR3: TGTGCCAGCTCCCATGGGACGGAAAACTATGGCTACACCTTC.